Each of the 12 T cell receptor beta chains below was sequenced from the same sample in a study of beta chain features in type 1 diabetes (dated by TCRdb to the late 2010s). Receptors were amplified or captured by the immunoSEQ multiplex PCR assay. The entire isolated RNA was reverse transcribed using the High Capacity cDNA Reverse Transcription Kit, and thus expressed TCRB transcripts were sequenced. This is the immuneACCESS table as TCRdb keeps it, with only in-frame sequences that have V and J called. A part of the clones is gone; compared with another copy, unresolved V genes explain less than half, and the rest is unexplained. The sample has more than 300,000 clones on record, around 8% of them singletons. The top ten clonotypes cover less than 0.45% of the sample. The specimen was central memory CD4+ T cells from blood. The source is a woman aged 18-29 years in good health.

This rearrangement joins TRBV7-2 to TRBJ2-5, with D tentatively TRBD2 (5 bases). Germline-derived CDR1 and CDR2 are SGHTA and FQGNSA. CDR3 length: 15 residues. Between the trimmed V and J ends, which lost 1 base and 4 bases, there was a span of 13 bases. CDR3 protein: CASSLVAGRVETQYF. The CDR3 DNA reads as TGTGCCAGCAGCTTAGTTGCGGGCCGGGTAGAGACCCAGTACTTC.

This clone was observed a handful of times. V and J are TRBV7-2 and TRBJ2-3; 9 positions match TRBD2. The CDR3 runs to 17 residues. Germline assignment: CDR1 SGHTA and CDR2 FQGNSA. The trim removed 2 bases at V and 1 base at J, leaving 7 bases unmatched. CDR3 DNA: TGTGCCAGCAGCTTAATTGCGGGAGGGCCCCGCACAGATACGCAGTATTTT. It is translated as CASSLIAGGPRTDTQYF.

This clone turned up a few times. The chain links TRBV18 to TRBJ1-1; D remains ambiguous. Germline V gene data show CDR1 as KGHSH and CDR2 as LQKENI. The CDR3 totals 12 residues. Trimming pared 6 bases from V and 0 bases from J, leaving 5 bases between. The CDR3 nucleotides are TGTGCCAGCTCGTCCATGAACACTGAAGCTTTCTTT. Protein: CASSSMNTEAFF. The complete variable domain, with remaining parts taken from reference TRBV18 and TRBJ1-1, reads NAGVMQNPRHLVRRRGQEARLRCSPMKGHSHVYWYRQLPEEGLKFMVYLQKENIIDESGMPKERFSAEFPKEGPSILRIQQVVRGDSAAYFCASSSMNTEAFFGQGTRLTVV.

This clone was counted only a few times. J is TRBJ1-2 and V is TRBV7-2; 9 bases map to TRBD1. Germline CDR1 SGHTA, CDR2 FQGNSA. After removal of 5 bases from V and 13 bases from J, the junction contained 17 bases not matched to a gene. This CDR3 has 15 residues. CDR3 DNA sequence: TGTGCCAGCAGCCTCGGGGACCGGGACAGGGTCTACTGCACCTTC. It codes for CASSLGDRDRVYCTF.

V and J are TRBV14 and TRBJ2-7, with TRBD2 matching 8 bases. Per germline, CDR1 SGHDN and CDR2 FVKESK. Trimming removed 4 bases from V and 4 bases from J; junction bases left unmatched: 12. This CDR3 spans 16 amino acids. This chain's CDR3 is CASSPLGSAGAYEQYF. The CDR3 coding sequence is TGTGCCAGCAGCCCCCTAGGATCAGCGGGAGCTTACGAGCAGTACTTC.

This chain links TRBV28 with TRBJ1-6, with 10 bases identical to TRBD1. Germline values: CDR1 MDHEN, CDR2 SYDVKM. The V segment lost 4 bases and the J segment 12 bases; nucleotides outside the gene matches: 9. CDR3 size: 15 residues. CDR3 region: CASSSPGTGVRPLHF. CDR3 coding DNA: TGTGCCAGCAGTTCACCCGGGACAGGGGTTCGACCCCTCCACTTT.

This clone was found many times. The chain recombines TRBV29-1 with TRBJ2-7, with D possibly TRBD2 on 5 matching bases. CDR1 SQVTM and CDR2 ANQGSEA come from the germline V gene. V gave up 2 bases and J gave up 9 bases, with 11 bases separating them. The CDR3 sequence is 11 residues long. In DNA form, the CDR3 reads TGCAGCGTTGAATACCAAGGAGGGCAGTACTTC. This translates into CSVEYQGGQYF.

This clone was seen a handful of times. The chain recombines TRBV6-5 with TRBJ2-2; D unclear. The CDR3 sequence is 16 residues long. From germline, CDR1 is MNHEY and CDR2 SVGAGI. The V end was cut by 4 bases, the J end by 1 base, with 13 bases between. The CDR3 region has the DNA TGTGCCAGCAGTTTATTGGGCCATGTGAACACCGGGGAGCTGTTTTTT. This translates into CASSLLGHVNTGELFF.

This clone was seen a few times. The chain couples TRBV7-9 to TRBJ1-1; D call uncertain. The germline V and J ends were trimmed by 5 bases and 7 bases, with 20 bases remaining between them. The CDR3 covers 15 residues. Germline CDR1 reads SEHNR; CDR2 reads FQNEAQ (reference sequence). Here the CDR3 reads CASSPSDPRGVEAFF. DNA for the CDR3: TGTGCCAGCAGCCCCTCGGACCCTCGTGGGGTTGAAGCTTTCTTT.

The V gene is TRBV6-1, the J gene TRBJ2-3; unclear D gene. CDR1 MNHNS and CDR2 SASEGT come from the germline V gene. The CDR3 length is 15 residues. V was clipped by 5 bases and J by 0 bases, with 12 bases between them. The CDR3 DNA reads TGTGCCAGCAGTATTTGGAGCGCGAGCACAGATACGCAGTATTTT. As protein: CASSIWSASTDTQYF.

The V and J genes are TRBV7-8 and TRBJ2-5; no clear D. V shed 1 base and J shed 2 bases, with 11 bases lying between them. CDR3 length: 15 amino acids. Per germline, CDR1 SGHVS and CDR2 FQNEAQ. CDR3 sequence: CASSLGASRQETQYF. The DNA of the CDR3 is TGTGCCAGCAGCTTAGGGGCCTCGCGGCAAGAGACCCAGTACTTC.

This chain uses TRBV28 with TRBJ1-2, with a weak D call TRBD1 (6 bases). Looked up from germline, CDR1 is MDHEN and CDR2 is SYDVKM. This CDR3 is 14 amino acids long. Trimming cost V 6 bases and J 0 bases, with 11 bases left between them. Here the CDR3 reads CASRGQGSNYGYTF. CDR3 coding DNA: TGTGCCAGCAGGGGACAAGGATCTAACTATGGCTACACCTTC.